This T cell receptor (beta chain) was recorded in a study of PD-L1 blockade in urothelial cancer. Study-level information: Individuals in the cohort had been given 0 to 3 earlier chemotherapy regimens. The authors examined blood 3 weeks (second dose) and 6 weeks after treatment start.

Profiling relied on immunoSEQ multiplex PCR, and the TCRdb table lists in-frame clones only, not all of them. Of 35,000 to 45,000 clones listed, approximately 82% are singletons. Points from the study as a whole: Having blood TCR clonality under the median before treatment predicted better survival.

On this clone: No antigen is known for it.

Patients' cancers were locally advanced or metastatic urothelial carcinomas. The CDR3 contains 14 residues. Germline V CDR1 and CDR2: MNHNY, SVGAGI (reference sequence). V gave up 5 bases and J gave up 3 bases, with 11 bases separating them. The sequence derives from a man in his sixties with urothelial cancer. The chain uses TRBV6-6 and TRBJ1-5, with D perhaps TRBD1 (5 bases). The source material was PBMCs, sampled around atezolizumab (anti-PD-L1) treatment. CDR3 region: CASSNDRVNQPQHF. The CDR3 DNA reads TGTGCCAGCAGTAATGACAGAGTCAATCAGCCCCAGCATTTT.